This T cell receptor beta chain comes out of a study of early T cells in non-severe SARS-CoV-2 infection. TCRdb used MiXCR to reprocess the 5' RACE reads, holding one entry per CDR3 protein. The table records roughly 70,000 distinct CDR3 sequences, around 14% of them present only once. V was shortened by 4 bases and J by 2 bases, with 12 bases between the two germline ends. The germline CDR1 and CDR2 sequences are MDHEN and SYDVKM. CDR3 length: 15 amino acids. The receptor was isolated from an adult who was a healthcare worker with PCR-confirmed SARS-CoV-2 infection or an uninfected control (not recorded which). The chain carries TRBV28 and TRBJ2-4, with unresolved D. Sequences were obtained from whole blood. The CDR3 sequence is CASSSRQIPKNIQYF. CDR3 nucleotide sequence: TGTGCCAGCAGTTCGCGACAAATCCCCAAAAACATTCAGTACTTC.